In this sample, the clone carrying this TCR beta chain turned up a few times. Its specificity is unknown. These data are taken from a study of regulatory T cells in long-lasting Graves disease. Overall study results and limits: With some 2,500 shared public clonotypes, persistent patients exceeded new patients, who shared about a thousand.

CDR1 and CDR2 (germline): SGHKS, YYEKEE (reference sequence). This CDR3 contains 17 residues. V lost 3 bases to trimming and J lost 5 bases; unmatched junction nucleotides: 8. Time point denoted: persistent/refractory GD, antithyroid drugs over 5 years with positive TRAb. The TCR library used RNA extracted from PBMCs. TCR beta libraries were built with iRepertoire HTBI primers and Arm-PCR of CDR3 regions. TCRdb re-derived calls from the multiplex PCR reads in MiXCR, one entry per CDR3 protein. The data hold fewer than 550,000 distinct CDR3 sequences, with 20% to 25% observed a single time. This sequence was found in a female donor with Graves disease. The sample consisted of peripheral blood mononuclear cells (PBMCs), taken when the disease was refractory, from a patient treated with antithyroid drugs. The chain recombines TRBV5-5 with TRBJ2-5; the match to TRBD2 covers 15 bases. CDR3 in amino acids: CASSSGTSGRTGETQYF. For the CDR3, the DNA is TGTGCCAGCAGCTCCGGGACTAGCGGGAGGACGGGGGAGACCCAGTACTTC.